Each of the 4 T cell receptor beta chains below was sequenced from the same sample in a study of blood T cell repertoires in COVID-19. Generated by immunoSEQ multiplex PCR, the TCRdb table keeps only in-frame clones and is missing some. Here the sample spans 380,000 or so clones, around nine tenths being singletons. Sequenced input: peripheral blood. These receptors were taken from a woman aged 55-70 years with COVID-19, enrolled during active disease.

Here the CDR3 DNA reads TGTGCCAGTAGTAGGACAGAGCCTAGGACTGAAGCTTTCTTT. As protein: CASSRTEPRTEAFF. The V call is TRBV19, the J call TRBJ1-1, with D tentatively TRBD1 (6 bases). Trimming cost V 4 bases and J 5 bases, with 14 bases left between them. CDR1 is LNHDA and CDR2 is SQIVND in the germline V gene (reference sequence). The CDR3 sequence is 14 residues long.

Here the CDR3 DNA reads TGTGCCAGCCGACAGGGTGGTCTTTCCGGGGAGCTGTTTTTT. Translation: CASRQGGLSGELFF. V is TRBV6-5 and J is TRBJ2-2; 7 positions match TRBD1. V lost 8 bases, J lost 6 bases, and 9 bases stayed unmatched. The CDR3 is made up of 14 amino acids. Germline CDR1 reads MNHEY; CDR2 reads SVGAGI.

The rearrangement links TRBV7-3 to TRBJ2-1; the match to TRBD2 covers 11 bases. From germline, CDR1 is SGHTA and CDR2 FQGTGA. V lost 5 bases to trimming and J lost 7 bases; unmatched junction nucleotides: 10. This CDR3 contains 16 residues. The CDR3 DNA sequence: TGTGCCAGCAGCCGAAATAGCGGGGGGGCCCGTAATGAGCAGTTCTTC. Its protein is CASSRNSGGARNEQFF.

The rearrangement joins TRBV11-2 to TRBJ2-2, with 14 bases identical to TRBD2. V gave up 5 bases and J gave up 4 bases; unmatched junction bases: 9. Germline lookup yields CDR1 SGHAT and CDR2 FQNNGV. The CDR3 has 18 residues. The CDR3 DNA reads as TGTGCCAGCAGCGCAGGGACTAGCGGGGGTGGGAGCACCGGGGAGCTGTTTTTT. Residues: CASSAGTSGGGSTGELFF. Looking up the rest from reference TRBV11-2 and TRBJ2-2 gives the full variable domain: EAGVAQSPRYKIIEKRQSVAFWCNPISGHATLYWYQQILGQGPKLLIQFQNNGVVDDSQLPKDRFSAERLKGVDSTLKIQPAKLEDSAVYLCASSAGTSGGGSTGELFFGEGSRLTVL.